Sequencing of this T cell receptor beta chain was carried out in a study of T cell responses to AZD1222 COVID-19 vaccine. Study-level results: The study reported that nearly half of spike-specific TCRs target unmutated variant regions. Only a handful of people who got AZD1222 tested seropositive at baseline.

Concerning this clone itself: Its target is unknown.

The CDR3 length is 13 residues. Trimming removed 1 base from V and 6 bases from J, with 11 bases in between. Germline V gene lookup returns CDR1 SGHRS and CDR2 YFSETQ. Repertoires were generated with immunoSEQ multiplex PCR, while TCRdb's copy carries only in-frame clones and drops some. The repertoire holds approximately 45,000 clones, about 90% seen once, with roughly 1.1% in the top ten. The specimen was peripheral blood, collected 28 days after the second AZD1222 dose. The clonotype originates from an adult who received the AZD1222 COVID-19 vaccine. The chain employs TRBV5-1 and TRBJ2-7, with D possibly being TRBD1 (6 bases). In nucleotides, the CDR3 is TGCGCCAGCAGCTTGACAGGGTTGTTCGAGCAGTACTTC. It codes for CASSLTGLFEQYF. The variable domain in full, with the rest retrieved from reference TRBV5-1 and TRBJ2-7, is KAGVTQTPRYLIKTRGQQVTLSCSPISGHRSVSWYQQTPGQGLQFLFEYFSETQRNKGNFPGRFSGRQFSNSRSEMNVSTLELGDSALYLCASSLTGLFEQYFGPGTRLTVT.